The clone carrying this T cell receptor (beta chain) was counted a few times. Antigen specificity is unknown. A second PCR of about 7 to 11 cycles used a sample-barcoded 5' primer and a J-beta primer mix. TCRdb used MiXCR to reprocess the 5' RACE reads, holding one entry per CDR3 protein. The sample yields some 370,000 distinct CDR3 sequences, 45% to 60% seen once. This entry belongs to a study of blood T cells in healthy people across ages. Study results and limitations: Diversity of TCR beta per million T cells declined in a roughly linear way with age. The long-lived group displayed more naive CD4+ cells, plus higher diversity, than the aged donors did. In these data, TCR beta diversity tracked strongly with naive T cell percentage.

Per germline, CDR1 SGHTA and CDR2 FQGNSA. The length of the CDR3 is 17 residues. V lost 5 bases and J lost 8; bases outside the gene matches: 18. V is TRBV7-2 and J is TRBJ2-1, with 7 bases lining up with TRBD1. The specimen sequenced was blood. The source of this sequence is a man aged 55-75 years in good health. CDR3 sequence: CASSPQIRQGGRDEQFF. The CDR3 bases are TGTGCCAGCAGCCCTCAGATCCGACAGGGTGGACGCGATGAGCAGTTCTTC.